This note documents a single T cell receptor beta chain sequence. As yet, its antigen is unknown. These data come from a study of T cells expressing NK-cell markers. In the study overall: Sorted T-cell subsets CD3+CD56+NKG2C+, CD3+CD56+NKG2C- and CD3+CD56-NKG2C+ were TCR beta-sequenced. Among eight sequenced donors, seven carried HCMV seropositivity while one was seronegative. Findings and caveats of the study: Six or seven donors carried dominant NKG2C+ clonotypes that made up roughly 1.0-7.0% of their CD8+ T cells.

CDR1 is LGHDT, CDR2 YNNKEL, per germline (reference sequence). There are 15 residues in the CDR3. TCRdb re-called the 5' RACE reads and shows each CDR3 protein once, DNA omitted. This sample's table has about 170,000 distinct CDR3 sequences. The sample comprised blood T cells: a sorted CD56 or NKG2C T cell subset, CD4+ or CD8+ T cells, or bulk PBMC T cells (not recorded which). This clonotype was sampled from a man aged 18 to 69 in good health. The V and J genes are TRBV3-1 and TRBJ2-3; the TCRdb call, TRBD1, lacks DNA for checking. The CDR3 is CASSQATGTGYTQYF.